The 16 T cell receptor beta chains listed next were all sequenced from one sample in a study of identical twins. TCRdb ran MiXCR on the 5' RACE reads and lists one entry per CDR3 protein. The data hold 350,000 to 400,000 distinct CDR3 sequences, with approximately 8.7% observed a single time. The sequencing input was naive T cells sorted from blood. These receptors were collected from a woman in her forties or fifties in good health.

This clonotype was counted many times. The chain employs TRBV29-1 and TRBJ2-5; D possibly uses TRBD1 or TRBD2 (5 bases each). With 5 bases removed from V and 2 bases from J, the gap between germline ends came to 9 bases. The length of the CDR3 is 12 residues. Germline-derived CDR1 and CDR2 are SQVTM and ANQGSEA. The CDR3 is CSVRGVQETQYF. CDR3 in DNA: TGCAGCGTTCGGGGCGTACAAGAGACCCAGTACTTC.

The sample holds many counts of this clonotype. This CDR3 reads CASSLAEAGNTEAFF. CDR3 nucleotides: TGCGCCAGCAGCTTGGCAGAGGCTGGGAACACTGAAGCTTTCTTT. This chain connects TRBV5-1 to TRBJ1-1; D unresolved. This CDR3 is 15 amino acids long. Deletions cut 0 bases from V and 1 base from J, with 10 bases between. Germline loops: CDR1 SGHRS, CDR2 YFSETQ.

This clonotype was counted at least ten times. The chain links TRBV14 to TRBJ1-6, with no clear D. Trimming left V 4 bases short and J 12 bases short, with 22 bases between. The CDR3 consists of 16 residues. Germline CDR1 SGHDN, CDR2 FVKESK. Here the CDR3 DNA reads TGTGCCAGCAGCCCATCATGGGCAGAAGAATTCGGACCCCTCCACTTT. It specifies CASSPSWAEEFGPLHF.

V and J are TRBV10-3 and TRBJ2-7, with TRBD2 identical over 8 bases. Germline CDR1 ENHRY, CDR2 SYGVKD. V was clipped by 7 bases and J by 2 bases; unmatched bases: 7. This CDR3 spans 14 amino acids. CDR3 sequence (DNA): TGTGCCATCACGCACCAGCGGGAGACCTACGAGCAGTACTTC. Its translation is CAITHQRETYEQYF.

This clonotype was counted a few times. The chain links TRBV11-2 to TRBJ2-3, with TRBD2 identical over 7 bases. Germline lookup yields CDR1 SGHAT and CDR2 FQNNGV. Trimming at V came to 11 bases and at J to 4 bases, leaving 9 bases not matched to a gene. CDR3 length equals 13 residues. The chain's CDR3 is CAGKPGGSDTQYF. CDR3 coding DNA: TGTGCCGGAAAGCCCGGGGGGTCAGATACGCAGTATTTT.

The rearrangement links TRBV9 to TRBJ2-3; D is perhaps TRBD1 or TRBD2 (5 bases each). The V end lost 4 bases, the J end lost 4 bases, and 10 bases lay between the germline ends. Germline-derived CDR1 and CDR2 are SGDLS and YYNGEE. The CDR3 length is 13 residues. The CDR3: CASSTGTPDTQYF. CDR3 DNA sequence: TGTGCCAGCAGCACCGGGACCCCAGATACGCAGTATTTT. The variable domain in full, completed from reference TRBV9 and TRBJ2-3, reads DSGVTQTPKHLITATGQRVTLRCSPRSGDLSVYWYQQSLDQGLQFLIQYYNGEERAKGNILERFSAQQFPDLHSELNLSSLELGDSALYFCASSTGTPDTQYFGPGTRLTVL.

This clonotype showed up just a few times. The CDR3: CASSLRPGAYEQYV. The CDR3 DNA reads TGCGCCAGCAGCCTTCGTCCGGGCGCCTACGAGCAGTACGTC. The gene calls are TRBV4-1 and TRBJ2-7, with D unclear. The germline V gene encodes CDR1 MGHRA and CDR2 YSYEKL. Trimming cost V 4 bases and J 2 bases, with 12 bases left between them. The CDR3 runs 14 residues.

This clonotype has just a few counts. As DNA, the CDR3 is TGTGCCAGCAGCCCCGAGCTCCACGCGCAAGAAGCTTTCTTT. It translates to CASSPELHAQEAFF. The chain employs TRBV5-5 and TRBJ1-1, with D uncertain. This CDR3 has 14 residues. The ends were cut back, 4 bases at V and 8 bases at J, with 18 bases in the middle. Per the germline V gene, CDR1 is SGHKS and CDR2 is YYEKEE (reference sequence).

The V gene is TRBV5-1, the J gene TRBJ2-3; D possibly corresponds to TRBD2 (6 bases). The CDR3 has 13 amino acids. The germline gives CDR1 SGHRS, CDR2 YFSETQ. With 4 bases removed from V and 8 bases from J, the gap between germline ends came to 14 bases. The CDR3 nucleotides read TGCGCCAGCAGCCCCGGGAGCCCCGGTACGCAGTATTTT. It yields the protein CASSPGSPGTQYF. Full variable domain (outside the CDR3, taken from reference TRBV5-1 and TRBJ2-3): KAGVTQTPRYLIKTRGQQVTLSCSPISGHRSVSWYQQTPGQGLQFLFEYFSETQRNKGNFPGRFSGRQFSNSRSEMNVSTLELGDSALYLCASSPGSPGTQYFGPGTRLTVL.

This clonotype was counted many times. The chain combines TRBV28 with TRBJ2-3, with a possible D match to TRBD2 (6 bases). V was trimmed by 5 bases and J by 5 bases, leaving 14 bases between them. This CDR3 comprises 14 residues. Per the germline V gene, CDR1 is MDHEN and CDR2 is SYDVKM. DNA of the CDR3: TGTGCCAGCAGTCCCGGGACTGCTCGAGATACGCAGTATTTT. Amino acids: CASSPGTARDTQYF.

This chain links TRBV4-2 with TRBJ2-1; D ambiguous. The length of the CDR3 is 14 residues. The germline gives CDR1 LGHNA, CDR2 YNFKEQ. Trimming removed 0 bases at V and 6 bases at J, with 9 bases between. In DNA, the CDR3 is TGTGCCAGCAGCCAAGACTGGCAGACCAATGAGCAGTTCTTC. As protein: CASSQDWQTNEQFF.

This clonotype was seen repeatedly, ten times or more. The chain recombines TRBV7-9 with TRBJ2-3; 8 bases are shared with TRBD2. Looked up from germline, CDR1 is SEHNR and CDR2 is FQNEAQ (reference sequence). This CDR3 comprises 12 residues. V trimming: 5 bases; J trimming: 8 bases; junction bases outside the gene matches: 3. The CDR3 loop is CASSRSGGTQYF. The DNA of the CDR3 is TGTGCCAGCAGCCGAAGCGGGGGTACGCAGTATTTT.

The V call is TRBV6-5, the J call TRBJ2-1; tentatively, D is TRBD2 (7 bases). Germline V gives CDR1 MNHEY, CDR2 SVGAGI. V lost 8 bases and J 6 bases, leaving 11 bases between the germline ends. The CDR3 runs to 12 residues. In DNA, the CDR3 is TGTGCCAGCGCCGGGGGGCCCAATGAGCAGTTCTTC. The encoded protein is CASAGGPNEQFF.

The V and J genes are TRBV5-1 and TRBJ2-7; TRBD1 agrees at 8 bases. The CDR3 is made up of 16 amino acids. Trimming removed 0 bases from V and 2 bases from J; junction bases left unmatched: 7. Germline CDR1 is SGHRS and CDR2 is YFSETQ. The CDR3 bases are TGCGCCAGCAGCTTGGCGACAGGGGTTACAGCCTACGAGCAGTACTTC. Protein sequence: CASSLATGVTAYEQYF.

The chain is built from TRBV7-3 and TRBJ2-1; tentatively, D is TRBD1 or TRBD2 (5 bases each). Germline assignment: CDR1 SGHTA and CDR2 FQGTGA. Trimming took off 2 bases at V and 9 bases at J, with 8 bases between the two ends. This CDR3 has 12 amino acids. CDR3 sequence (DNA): TGTGCCAGCAGCTTATTTGGGGGTGAGCAGTTCTTC. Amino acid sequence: CASSLFGGEQFF.

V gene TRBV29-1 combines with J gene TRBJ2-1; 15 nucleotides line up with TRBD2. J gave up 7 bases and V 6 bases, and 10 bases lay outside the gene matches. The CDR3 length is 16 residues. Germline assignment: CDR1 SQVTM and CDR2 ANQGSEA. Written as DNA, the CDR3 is TGCAGCGTCGACGGACTAGCGGGAGGGCTAGGGAATGAGCAGTTCTTC. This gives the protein CSVDGLAGGLGNEQFF.